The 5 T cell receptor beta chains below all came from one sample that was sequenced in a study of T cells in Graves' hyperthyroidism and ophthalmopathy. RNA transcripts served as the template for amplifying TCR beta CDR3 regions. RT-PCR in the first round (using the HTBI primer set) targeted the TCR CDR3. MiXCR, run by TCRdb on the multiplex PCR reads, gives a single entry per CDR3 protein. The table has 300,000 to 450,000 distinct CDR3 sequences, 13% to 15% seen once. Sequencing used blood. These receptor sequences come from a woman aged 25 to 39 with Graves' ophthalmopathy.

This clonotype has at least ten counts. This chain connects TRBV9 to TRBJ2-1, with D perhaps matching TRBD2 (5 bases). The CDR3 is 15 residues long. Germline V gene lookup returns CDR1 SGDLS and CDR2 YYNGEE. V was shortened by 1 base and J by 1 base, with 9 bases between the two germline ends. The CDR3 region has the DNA TGTGCCAGCAGCGTATCGGGGTATTCCTACAATGAGCAGTTCTTC. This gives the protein CASSVSGYSYNEQFF.

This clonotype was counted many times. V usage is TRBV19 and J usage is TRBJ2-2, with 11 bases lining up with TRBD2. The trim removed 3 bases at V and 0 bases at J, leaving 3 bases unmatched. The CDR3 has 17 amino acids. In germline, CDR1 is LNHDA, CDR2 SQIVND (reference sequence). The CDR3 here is CASSILAGGSNTGELFF. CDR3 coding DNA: TGTGCCAGTAGTATTCTAGCGGGGGGATCGAACACCGGGGAGCTGTTTTTT.

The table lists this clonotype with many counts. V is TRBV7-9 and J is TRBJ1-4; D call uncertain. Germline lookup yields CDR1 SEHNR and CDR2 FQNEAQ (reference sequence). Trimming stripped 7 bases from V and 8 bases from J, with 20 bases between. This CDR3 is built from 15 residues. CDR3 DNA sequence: TGTGCCAGCAACGGAGACGGCGCCAAGCGGGAAAAACTGTTTTTT. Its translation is CASNGDGAKREKLFF.

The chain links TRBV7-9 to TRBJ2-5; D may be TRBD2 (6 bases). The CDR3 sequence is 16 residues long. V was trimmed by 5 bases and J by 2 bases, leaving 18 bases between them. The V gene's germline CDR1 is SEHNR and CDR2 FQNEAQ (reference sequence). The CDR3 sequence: CASSPRIGGDQETQYF. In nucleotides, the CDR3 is TGTGCCAGCAGCCCAAGGATCGGAGGGGATCAAGAGACCCAGTACTTC.

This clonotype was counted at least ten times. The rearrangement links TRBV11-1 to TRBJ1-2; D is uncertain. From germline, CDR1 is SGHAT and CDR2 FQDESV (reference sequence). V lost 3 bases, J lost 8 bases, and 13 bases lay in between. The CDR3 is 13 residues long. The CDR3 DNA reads TGTGCCAGCAGCTTGAGTTGGGCAGAGGGCTACACCTTC. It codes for CASSLSWAEGYTF.